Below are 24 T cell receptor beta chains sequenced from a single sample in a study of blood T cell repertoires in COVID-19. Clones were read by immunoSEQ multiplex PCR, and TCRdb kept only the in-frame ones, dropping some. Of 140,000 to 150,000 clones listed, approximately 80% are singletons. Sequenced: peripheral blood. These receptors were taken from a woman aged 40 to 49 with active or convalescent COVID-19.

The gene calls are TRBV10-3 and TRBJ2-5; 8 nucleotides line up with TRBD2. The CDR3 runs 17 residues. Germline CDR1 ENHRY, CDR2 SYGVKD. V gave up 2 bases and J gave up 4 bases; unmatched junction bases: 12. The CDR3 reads CAISEGAGAGRRETQYF. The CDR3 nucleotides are TGTGCCATCAGTGAGGGAGCGGGGGCCGGGAGGCGAGAGACCCAGTACTTC.

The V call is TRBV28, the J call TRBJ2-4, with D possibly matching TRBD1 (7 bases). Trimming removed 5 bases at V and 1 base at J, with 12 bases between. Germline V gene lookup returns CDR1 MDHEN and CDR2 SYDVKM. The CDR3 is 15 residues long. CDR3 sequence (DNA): TGTGCCAGCAGTCCAGGGGGGATGGCCAAAAACATTCAGTACTTC. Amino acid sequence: CASSPGGMAKNIQYF.

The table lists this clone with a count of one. The CDR3 loop is CASSLSNRGDDEQYF. CDR3 in DNA: TGTGCCAGCAGTTTATCGAACAGGGGGGACGACGAGCAGTACTTC. The chain combines TRBV27 with TRBJ2-7, with TRBD1 matching over 8 bases. CDR3 length: 15 residues. Looked up from germline, CDR1 is MNHEY and CDR2 is SMNVEV (reference sequence). V dropped 0 bases and J dropped 5; count of bases not matched to a gene: 6.

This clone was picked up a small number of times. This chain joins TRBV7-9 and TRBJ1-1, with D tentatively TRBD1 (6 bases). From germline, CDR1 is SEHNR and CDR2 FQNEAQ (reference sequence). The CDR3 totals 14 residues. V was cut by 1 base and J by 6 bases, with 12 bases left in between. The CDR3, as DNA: TGTGCCAGCAGCTTAGTACAGGGATTTGCTGAAGCTTTCTTT. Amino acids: CASSLVQGFAEAFF.

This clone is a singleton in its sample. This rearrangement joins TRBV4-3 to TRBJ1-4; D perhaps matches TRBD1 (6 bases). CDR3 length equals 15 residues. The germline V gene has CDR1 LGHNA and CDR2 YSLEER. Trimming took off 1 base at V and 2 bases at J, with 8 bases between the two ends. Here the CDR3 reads CASSQAGHTNEKLFF. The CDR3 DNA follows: TGCGCCAGCAGCCAAGCGGGACATACTAATGAAAAACTGTTTTTT.

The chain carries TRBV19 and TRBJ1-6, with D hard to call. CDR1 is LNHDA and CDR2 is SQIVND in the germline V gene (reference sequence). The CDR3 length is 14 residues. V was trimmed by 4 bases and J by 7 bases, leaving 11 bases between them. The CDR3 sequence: CASSTRNINSPLHF. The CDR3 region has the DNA TGTGCCAGTAGTACCAGGAACATAAATTCACCCCTCCACTTT.

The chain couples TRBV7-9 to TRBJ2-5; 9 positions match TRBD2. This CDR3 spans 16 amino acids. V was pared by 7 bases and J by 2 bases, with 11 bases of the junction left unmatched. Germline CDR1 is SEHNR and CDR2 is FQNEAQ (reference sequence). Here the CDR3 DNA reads TGTGCCAGCATCAATAGGATGGCGGGGGGGCAAGAGACCCAGTACTTC. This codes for CASINRMAGGQETQYF.

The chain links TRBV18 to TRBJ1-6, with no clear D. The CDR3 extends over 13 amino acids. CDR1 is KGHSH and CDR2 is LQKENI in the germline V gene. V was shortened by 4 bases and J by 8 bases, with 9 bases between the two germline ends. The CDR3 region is CASSQGRDSPLHF. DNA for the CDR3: TGTGCCAGCTCACAAGGGAGGGATTCACCCCTCCACTTT.

The CDR3 sequence: CASAALGRRDQETQYF. The CDR3 bases are TGTGCCAGCGCCGCCCTGGGGCGCCGGGACCAAGAGACCCAGTACTTC. J is TRBJ2-5 and V is TRBV19; D perhaps matches TRBD1 (5 bases). The CDR3 consists of 16 residues. Germline V gene lookup returns CDR1 LNHDA and CDR2 SQIVND (reference sequence). V lost 9 bases and J 0 bases, leaving 20 bases between the germline ends. Using reference TRBV19 and TRBJ2-5 for the parts outside the CDR3, the full variable domain is DGGITQSPKYLFRKEGQNVTLSCEQNLNHDAMYWYRQDPGQGLRLIYYSQIVNDFQKGDIAEGYSVSREKKESFPLTVTSAQKNPTAFYLCASAALGRRDQETQYFGPGTRLLVL.

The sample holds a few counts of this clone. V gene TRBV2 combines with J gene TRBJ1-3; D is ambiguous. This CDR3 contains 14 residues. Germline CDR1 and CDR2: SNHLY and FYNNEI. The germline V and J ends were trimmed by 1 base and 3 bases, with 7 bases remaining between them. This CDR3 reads CASSEDGGGNTIYF. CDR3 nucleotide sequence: TGTGCCAGCAGTGAAGATGGAGGTGGAAACACCATATATTTT.

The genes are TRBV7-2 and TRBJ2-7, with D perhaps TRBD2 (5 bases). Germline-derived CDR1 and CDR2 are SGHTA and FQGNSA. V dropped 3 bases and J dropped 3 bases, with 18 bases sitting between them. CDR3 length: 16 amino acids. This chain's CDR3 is CASSLGFRAEDYEQYF. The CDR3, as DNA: TGTGCCAGCAGCTTGGGGTTTAGAGCGGAAGACTACGAGCAGTACTTC. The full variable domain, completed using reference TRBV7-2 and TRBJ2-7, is GAGVSQSPSNKVTEKGKDVELRCDPISGHTALYWYRQSLGQGLEFLIYFQGNSAPDKSGLPSDRFSAERTGGSVSTLTIQRTQQEDSAVYLCASSLGFRAEDYEQYFGPGTRLTVT.

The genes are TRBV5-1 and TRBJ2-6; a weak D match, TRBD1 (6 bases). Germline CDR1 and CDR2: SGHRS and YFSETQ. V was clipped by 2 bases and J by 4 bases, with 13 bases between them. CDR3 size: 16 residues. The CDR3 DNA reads TGCGCCAGCAGCTTACAGGGTATGGGAGGGGCCAACGTCCTGACTTTC. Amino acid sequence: CASSLQGMGGANVLTF.

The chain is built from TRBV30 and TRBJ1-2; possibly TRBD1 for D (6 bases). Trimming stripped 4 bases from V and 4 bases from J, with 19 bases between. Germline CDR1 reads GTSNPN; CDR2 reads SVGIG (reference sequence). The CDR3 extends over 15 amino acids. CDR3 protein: CAWTRGGEGRYGYTF. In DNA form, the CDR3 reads TGTGCCTGGACCCGGGGGGGCGAGGGGCGCTATGGCTACACCTTC.

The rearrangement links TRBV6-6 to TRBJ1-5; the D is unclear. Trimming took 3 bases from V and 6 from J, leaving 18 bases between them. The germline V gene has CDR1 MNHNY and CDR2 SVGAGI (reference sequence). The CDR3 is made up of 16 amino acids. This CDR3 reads CASSYRQGGVSQPQHF. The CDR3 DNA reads TGTGCCAGCAGTTATCGACAAGGAGGAGTGAGTCAGCCCCAGCATTTT.

DNA for the CDR3: TGTGCCAGCAGTTTGGGGGGTGGAGGTGGCTACACCTTC. This codes for CASSLGGGGGYTF. V gene TRBV28 combines with J gene TRBJ1-2; weak D call: TRBD1 (5 bases). CDR3 size: 13 residues. V was shortened by 3 bases and J by 7 bases, with 12 bases between the two germline ends. The germline CDR1 and CDR2 sequences are MDHEN and SYDVKM.

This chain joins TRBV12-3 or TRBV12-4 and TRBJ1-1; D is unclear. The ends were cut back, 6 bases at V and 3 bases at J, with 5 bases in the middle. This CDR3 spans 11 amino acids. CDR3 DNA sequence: TGTGCCAGCAGCCAGGACACTGAAGCTTTCTTT. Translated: CASSQDTEAFF.

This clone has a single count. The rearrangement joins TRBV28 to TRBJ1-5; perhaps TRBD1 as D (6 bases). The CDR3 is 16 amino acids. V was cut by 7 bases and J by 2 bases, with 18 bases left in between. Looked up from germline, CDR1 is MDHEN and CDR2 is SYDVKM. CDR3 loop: CASIGRNRAGNQPQHF. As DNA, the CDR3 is TGTGCCAGCATCGGACGCAACAGGGCTGGCAATCAGCCCCAGCATTTT.

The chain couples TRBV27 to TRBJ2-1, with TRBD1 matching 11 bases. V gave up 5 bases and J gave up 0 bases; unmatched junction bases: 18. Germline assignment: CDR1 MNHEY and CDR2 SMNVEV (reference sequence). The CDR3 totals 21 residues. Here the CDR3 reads CASSPISRTGGPMSSYNEQFF. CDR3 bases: TGTGCCAGCAGTCCGATTTCTAGGACAGGGGGCCCCATGAGCTCCTACAATGAGCAGTTCTTC.

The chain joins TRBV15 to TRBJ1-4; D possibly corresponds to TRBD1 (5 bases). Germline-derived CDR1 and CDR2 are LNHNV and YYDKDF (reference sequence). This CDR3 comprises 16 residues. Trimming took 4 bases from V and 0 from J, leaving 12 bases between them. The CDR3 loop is CATSTGLVATNEKLFF. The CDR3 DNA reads TGTGCCACCAGCACAGGGTTGGTTGCAACTAATGAAAAACTGTTTTTT.

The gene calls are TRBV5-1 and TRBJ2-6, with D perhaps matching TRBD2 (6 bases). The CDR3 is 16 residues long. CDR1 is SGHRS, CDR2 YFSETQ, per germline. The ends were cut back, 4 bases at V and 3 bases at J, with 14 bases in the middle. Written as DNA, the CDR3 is TGCGCCAGCAGCCCGGCCGGGGGAAGTGGGGCCAACGTCCTGACTTTC. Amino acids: CASSPAGGSGANVLTF. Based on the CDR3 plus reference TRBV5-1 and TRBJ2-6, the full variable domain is KAGVTQTPRYLIKTRGQQVTLSCSPISGHRSVSWYQQTPGQGLQFLFEYFSETQRNKGNFPGRFSGRQFSNSRSEMNVSTLELGDSALYLCASSPAGGSGANVLTFGAGSRLTVL.

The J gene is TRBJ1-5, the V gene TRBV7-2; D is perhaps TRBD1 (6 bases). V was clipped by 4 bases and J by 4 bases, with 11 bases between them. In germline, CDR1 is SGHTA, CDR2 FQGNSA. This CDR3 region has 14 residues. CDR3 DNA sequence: TGTGCCAGCAGCTCTGGGACATATAATCAGCCCCAGCATTTT. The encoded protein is CASSSGTYNQPQHF.

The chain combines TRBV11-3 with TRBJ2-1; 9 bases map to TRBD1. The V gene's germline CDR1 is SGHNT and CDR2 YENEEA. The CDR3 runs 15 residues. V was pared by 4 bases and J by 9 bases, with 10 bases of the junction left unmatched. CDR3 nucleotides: TGTGCCAGCAGCTCCCCGGGACAGGGAATAGGTGAGCAGTTCTTC. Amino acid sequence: CASSSPGQGIGEQFF.

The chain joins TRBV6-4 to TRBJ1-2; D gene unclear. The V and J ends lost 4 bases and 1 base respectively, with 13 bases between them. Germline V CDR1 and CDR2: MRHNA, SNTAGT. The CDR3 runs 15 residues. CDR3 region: CASSAREGINYGYTF. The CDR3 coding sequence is TGTGCCAGCAGTGCACGGGAAGGGATTAACTATGGCTACACCTTC.

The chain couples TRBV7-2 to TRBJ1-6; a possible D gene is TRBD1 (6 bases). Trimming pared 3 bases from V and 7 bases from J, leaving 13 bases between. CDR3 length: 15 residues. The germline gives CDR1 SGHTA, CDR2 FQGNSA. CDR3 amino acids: CASSFRQVNNSPLHF. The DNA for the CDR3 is TGTGCCAGCAGCTTTAGACAGGTCAACAATTCACCCCTCCACTTT. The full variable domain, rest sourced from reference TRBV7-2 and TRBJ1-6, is GAGVSQSPSNKVTEKGKDVELRCDPISGHTALYWYRQSLGQGLEFLIYFQGNSAPDKSGLPSDRFSAERTGGSVSTLTIQRTQQEDSAVYLCASSFRQVNNSPLHFGNGTRLTVT.